The entry below describes one T cell receptor (beta chain). Antigen specificity is unknown. Primers used in a second PCR of roughly 6 to 11 cycles were a sample-barcoded 5' primer and a J-beta primer mix. Template switching added a 12-random-nucleotide identifier to every cDNA molecule. CDR3-containing paired-end reads numbering at least 2.5 million came from each sample. Each CDR3 protein gets one entry after TCRdb re-called the 5' RACE reads with MiXCR. In the table there are 1.4 million to 1.5 million distinct CDR3 sequences, around 42% of which are singletons. This sample was included in a study of blood T cells in healthy people across ages. Overall study results and limits: PBMCs were not sorted, which prevented a conclusive comparison of naive versus antigen-experienced cells.

V shed 4 bases and J shed 4 bases, with 23 bases lying between them. This CDR3 is built from 19 residues. Germline V gene lookup returns CDR1 LGHDT and CDR2 YNNKEL (reference sequence). Those donating, healthy Caucasian individuals from Russia, were aged 6 to 90. The genes are TRBV3-1 and TRBJ1-6, with D perhaps matching TRBD1 (5 bases). The sequence was collected from a woman between 18 and 30 years old in good health. The specimen was blood. The CDR3: CASSRAGTALHPYNSPLHF. DNA for the CDR3: TGTGCCAGCAGCCGCGCCGGGACCGCTCTTCACCCTTATAATTCACCCCTCCACTTT.